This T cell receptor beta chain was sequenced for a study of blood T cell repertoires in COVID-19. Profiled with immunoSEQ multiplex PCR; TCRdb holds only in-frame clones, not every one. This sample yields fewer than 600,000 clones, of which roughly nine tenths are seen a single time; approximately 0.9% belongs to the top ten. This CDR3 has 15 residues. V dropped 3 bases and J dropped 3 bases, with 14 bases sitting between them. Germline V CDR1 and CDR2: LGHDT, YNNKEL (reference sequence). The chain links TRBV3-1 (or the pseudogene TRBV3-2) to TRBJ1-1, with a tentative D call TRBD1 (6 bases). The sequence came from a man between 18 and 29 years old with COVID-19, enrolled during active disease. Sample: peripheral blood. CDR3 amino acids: CASSQQTGWDTEAFF. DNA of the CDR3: TGTGCCAGCAGCCAGCAAACAGGGTGGGACACTGAAGCTTTCTTT.